This T cell receptor beta chain appears in the sequencing data of a study of blood T cell repertoires in COVID-19. Overall study: PBMCs, B-cell-depleted T cells, or T cells provided the cDNA or gDNA that made up the material.

The CDR3 runs 12 residues. The germline V and J ends were trimmed by 3 bases and 4 bases, with 7 bases remaining between them. The germline gives CDR1 KGHSH, CDR2 LQKENI. Sequencing was performed with immunoSEQ multiplex PCR; in TCRdb, only in-frame clones are kept and a portion is missing. The repertoire includes 75,000 to 95,000 clones, roughly 87% of them detected once, and 5% to 5.5% sits in the top ten. This clonotype was obtained from a man aged 55 to 70 with acute or convalescent COVID-19. J is TRBJ2-7 and V is TRBV18; D may be TRBD2 (5 bases). Sample: peripheral blood. The CDR3 region is CASSPREYEQYF. DNA of the CDR3: TGTGCCAGCTCACCGAGGGAGTACGAGCAGTACTTC.